This TCR beta chain was observed in a study of cytomegalovirus exposure and HLA in healthy donors. Germline V CDR1 and CDR2: LNHDA, SQIVND (reference sequence). CDR3 length: 17 residues. The V gene end was trimmed by 1 base and the J gene end by 4 bases; junction bases not matched to a gene: 8. The PCR made use of 60 Vbeta and 13 Jbeta primers. Data came from immunoSEQ multiplex PCR; TCRdb stores just in-frame clones and leaves some out. Of under 150,000 clones detected, about 86% appear once; the ten largest clones hold roughly 5.2%. The TCR was taken from a woman aged 30 to 39 in good health and CMV-seronegative. Sequences were obtained from PBMCs. The chain combines TRBV19 with TRBJ2-1, with 9 positions matching TRBD2. In nucleotides, the CDR3 is TGTGCCAGTAGTATAGGTCTCGGGACTAGCAGTTACAATGAGCAGTTCTTC. This codes for CASSIGLGTSSYNEQFF.